Detailed here is one T cell receptor (beta chain). Its cognate antigen is unknown. Other DNA sequences of this sample code for an identical CDR3. This sample was included in a study of shared clonotypes between healthy human individuals. Across the study: Per donor, CD8 memory used one plate, CD8 naive used two, CD4 memory used three and CD4 naive used three. Broader study findings: When naive CD4 clonotypes were compared across several donors, about 4.9% were shared.

This CDR3 spans 14 amino acids. Trimming stripped 0 bases from V and 1 base from J, with 5 bases between. Per germline, CDR1 SGHRS and CDR2 YFSETQ. Original handling: ImmunoSEQ yielded junction-only sequences lacking quality scores, so filtering differed. Clones were read by immunoSEQ multiplex PCR, and TCRdb kept only the in-frame ones, dropping some. That table gives V, J and clone size, and the DNA gave D and trimming. The repertoire holds approximately 2.5 million clones, 80% to 95% seen once, with approximately 0.35% in the top ten. The V and J genes are TRBV5-1 and TRBJ2-1, with D hard to call. The specimen sequenced was naive CD4+ T cells from PBMCs. Specified subset: CD45RA+ positively selected. The TCR was taken from a man in his late teens or twenties in good health. Some clones in this sample may be carry-over from other donors' samples. CDR3: CASSLDGSYNEQFF. The CDR3 DNA reads as TGCGCCAGCAGCTTGGACGGGTCCTACAATGAGCAGTTCTTC.